The rows below give T cell receptor beta chains drawn from one sample of a study of blood T cell repertoires in COVID-19. TCRdb's copy holds only in-frame clones and misses some; the assay was immunoSEQ multiplex PCR. The sample yields 55,000 to 80,000 clones, roughly 92% seen once. Sequencing was carried out using peripheral blood. The receptor source for this set is a human donor in a cohort sampled during active COVID-19. CDR3s include the opening cysteine and the closing phenylalanine or tryptophan.

j_call v_call cdr3_aa
TRBJ2-3 TRBV19 CASSIAQTLDTQYF
TRBJ2-3 TRBV18 CASSPPWTSGRAWDTQYF
TRBJ1-2 TRBV12-3/TRBV12-4 CASSFNRNYGYTF
TRBJ1-6 TRBV4-3 CASSPQPGDSSYNSPLHF
TRBJ2-2 TRBV28 CASARSGGARSTGELFF
TRBJ1-6 TRBV18 CASSPRMENNSPLHF
TRBJ2-2 TRBV11-2 CASSRREVNTGELFF
TRBJ1-2 TRBV3-1/TRBV3-2 CASSQGQGAPYGYTF
TRBJ1-4 TRBV6-1 CASSDRGGEKLFF
TRBJ2-1 TRBV6-6 CASSYSRGEQFF
TRBJ2-3 TRBV7-2 CASSLAGLAGPGTQYF
TRBJ2-4 TRBV28 CASSQINPGPYRGDIQYF
TRBJ2-3 TRBV7-9 CASSLGQRGASTDTQYF
TRBJ1-6 TRBV5-1 CASSLVGRGTFYSPLHF
TRBJ2-3 TRBV10-3 CATAGSGSADTQYF
TRBJ2-1 TRBV7-8 CASSLTRHEQFF
TRBJ2-7 TRBV4-2 CASSLSKGGAGGEQYF
TRBJ1-5 TRBV7-9 CASSDGGYQPQHF
TRBJ2-7 TRBV19 CASTPGQGGGYEQYF
TRBJ2-1 TRBV6-1 CASSAQPLAGAYNEQFF
TRBJ2-1 TRBV20-1 CSASGTPNNEQFF
TRBJ2-2 TRBV18 CASSPIAGTSGTGELFF
TRBJ2-3 TRBV7-9 CASSSKRTLAGLTDTQYF
TRBJ2-6 TRBV10-3 CATGVTGANVLTF
TRBJ2-2 TRBV24-1 CATSDLRENGELFF
TRBJ2-6 TRBV7-2 CASSLDQLNRGANVLTF
TRBJ1-2 TRBV30 CAWSKRGPGVFGYTF
TRBJ2-7 TRBV19 CASSNMGGITYEQYF
TRBJ1-6 TRBV4-1 CASNRDNSPLHF
TRBJ1-6 TRBV20-1 CSASLGGINDSPLHF
TRBJ2-1 TRBV10-3 CAISEEGAEFYNEQFF
TRBJ1-5 TRBV5-4 CASSLGGANQPQHF
TRBJ2-7 TRBV6-5 CASSRQGPEQYF
TRBJ1-1 TRBV28 CASSWTGPGTEAFF
TRBJ1-4 TRBV15 CATSRDPRGPEKLFF
TRBJ1-2 TRBV7-2 CASSPGAALGYTF
TRBJ2-7 TRBV18 CASSPQGQGILGQYF
TRBJ2-7 TRBV5-1 CASSTLRSYEQYF
TRBJ2-7 TRBV18 CASSPDTGGMPYEQYF
TRBJ1-5 TRBV15 CATSTRAGQPQHF
TRBJ1-1 TRBV2 CASRGSRGGGTEAFF
TRBJ2-5 TRBV6-1 CASSEVGAAKSTQYF
TRBJ1-4 TRBV7-9 CASSIGATEKLFF
TRBJ2-7 TRBV20-1 CSAPKTGEQYF
TRBJ2-7 TRBV9 CASSRGQDSSYEQYF
TRBJ1-1 TRBV29-1 CSVGAQYTEAFF
TRBJ1-4 TRBV29-1 CSVAQQGPTNEKLFF
TRBJ1-2 TRBV6-6 CASTQTPGQGAVGYTF
TRBJ1-1 TRBV4-3 CASSQDTTMNTEAFF
TRBJ2-1 TRBV6-5 CASSYRININEQFF
TRBJ2-7 TRBV12-3/TRBV12-4 CASSLSGGYEQYF
TRBJ1-1 TRBV24-1 CATSAPRTGFGTEAFF
TRBJ2-3 TRBV7-2 CASSLGGVRDTQYF
TRBJ1-6 TRBV28 CASSPGQEGYNSPLHF